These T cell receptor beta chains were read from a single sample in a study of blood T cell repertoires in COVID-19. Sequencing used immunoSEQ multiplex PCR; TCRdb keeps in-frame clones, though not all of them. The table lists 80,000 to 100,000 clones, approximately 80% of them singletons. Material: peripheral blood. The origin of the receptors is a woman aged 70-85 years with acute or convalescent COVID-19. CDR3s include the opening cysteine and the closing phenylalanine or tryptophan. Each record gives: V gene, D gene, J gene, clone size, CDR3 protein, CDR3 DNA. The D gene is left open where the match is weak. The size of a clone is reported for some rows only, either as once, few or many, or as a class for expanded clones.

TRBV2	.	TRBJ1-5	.	CASSELGGRGQPQHF	TGTGCCAGCAGTGAACTCGGGGGGCGAGGTCAGCCCCAGCATTTT
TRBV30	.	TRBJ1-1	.	CAWSGQEGEAFF	TGTGCCTGGAGTGGACAGGAAGGTGAAGCTTTCTTT
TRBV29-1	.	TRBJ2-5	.	CSVVELRGETQYF	TGCAGCGTTGTCGAGCTCAGAGGGGAGACCCAGTACTTC
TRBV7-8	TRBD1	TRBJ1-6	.	CASSSGTGGNSPLHF	TGTGCCAGCAGCTCCGGGACAGGGGGTAATTCACCCCTCCACTTT
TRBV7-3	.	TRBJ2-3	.	CASSLRASTDTQYF	TGTGCCAGCAGCTTAAGAGCTAGCACAGATACGCAGTATTTT
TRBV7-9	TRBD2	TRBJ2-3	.	CASSLAGLAGEDTQYF	TGTGCCAGCAGCTTAGCCGGACTAGCGGGGGAAGATACGCAGTATTTT
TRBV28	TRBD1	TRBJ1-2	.	CASSPRRDRPNYGYTF	TGTGCCAGCAGCCCCAGAAGGGACAGGCCCAACTATGGCTACACCTTC
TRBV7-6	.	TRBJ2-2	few	CASSLGGNGELFF	TGTGCCAGCAGCTTAGGCGGGAACGGGGAGCTGTTTTTT
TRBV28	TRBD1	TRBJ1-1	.	CASRRQGATEAFF	TGTGCCAGCAGGCGACAGGGTGCCACTGAAGCTTTCTTT
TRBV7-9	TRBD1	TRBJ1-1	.	CASSLMTGGTAEAFF	TGTGCCAGCAGCCTCATGACAGGGGGAACGGCTGAAGCTTTCTTT
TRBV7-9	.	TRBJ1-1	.	CASSEQPTTTEAFF	TGTGCCAGCAGTGAACAGCCCACCACCACTGAAGCTTTCTTT
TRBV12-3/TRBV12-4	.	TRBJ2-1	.	CASSLGLPQEQFF	TGTGCCAGCAGTTTGGGCCTCCCTCAGGAGCAGTTCTTC
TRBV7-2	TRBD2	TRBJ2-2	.	CASSLKAGGTNTGELFF	TGTGCCAGCAGCTTAAAGGCCGGGGGGACGAACACCGGGGAGCTGTTTTTT
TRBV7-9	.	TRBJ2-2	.	CASSGLSGTGELFF	TGTGCCAGCAGCGGCTTATCGGGCACCGGGGAGCTGTTTTTT
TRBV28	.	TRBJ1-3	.	CASYERRDLKGNTIYF	TGTGCCAGCTACGAAAGGAGGGACTTGAAAGGAAACACCATATATTTT
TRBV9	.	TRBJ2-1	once	CASSGTSRNEQFF	TGTGCCAGCAGCGGAACTAGTCGCAATGAGCAGTTCTTC
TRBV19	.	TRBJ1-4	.	CASSMNRASEKLFF	TGTGCCAGTAGTATGAACAGGGCAAGTGAAAAACTGTTTTTT
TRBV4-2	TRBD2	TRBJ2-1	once	CASSQDWSPTSGGTNEQFF	TGTGCCAGCAGCCAAGATTGGTCTCCGACTAGCGGGGGGACCAATGAGCAGTTCTTC
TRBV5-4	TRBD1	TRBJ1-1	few	CASSLVDRDTEAFF	TGTGCCAGCAGCTTGGTGGACAGGGACACTGAAGCTTTCTTT
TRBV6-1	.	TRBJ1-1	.	CASSERVTEAFF	TGTGCCAGCAGTGAAAGAGTAACTGAAGCTTTCTTT
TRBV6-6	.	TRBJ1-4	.	CASSNIAEKLFF	TGTGCCAGCAGTAATATCGCGGAAAAACTGTTTTTT
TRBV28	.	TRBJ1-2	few	CASKTRSGYGYTF	TGTGCCAGCAAAACCCGGTCGGGGTATGGCTACACCTTC
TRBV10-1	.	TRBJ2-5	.	CASSVVGEKGETQYF	TGCGCCAGCAGCGTGGTCGGGGAGAAGGGAGAGACCCAGTACTTC